What follows are 2 T cell receptor beta chains derived from one specimen sequenced in a study of neurological immune-mediated disorders. TCRdb passed the 5' RACE reads through MiXCR, listing each CDR3 protein once. The data hold about 89,000 distinct CDR3 sequences, with 2.6% observed a single time. The sample was PBMCs. These receptors originate from a woman aged 25 to 39 with multiple sclerosis.

This clonotype was recorded many times. The chain joins TRBV15 to TRBJ1-4; D is uncertain. This CDR3 spans 17 amino acids. Germline assignment: CDR1 LNHNV and CDR2 YYDKDF (reference sequence). Trimming removed 1 base at V and 4 bases at J, with 16 bases between. This CDR3 reads CATSRGPLLARNEKLFF. The CDR3 DNA reads TGTGCCACCAGCAGAGGGCCGTTGTTGGCGCGTAATGAAAAACTGTTTTTT.

This clonotype was found many times. The chain employs TRBV20-1 and TRBJ2-1, with D perhaps TRBD2 (6 bases). V lost 6 bases and J lost 5, with 17 bases in between. The CDR3 is 14 residues long. Germline CDR1 is DFQATT and CDR2 is SNEGSKA (reference sequence). The CDR3 DNA reads as TGCAGTGCCTTGGGGGACTCGTCCCACAATGAGCAGTTCTTC. It codes for CSALGDSSHNEQFF.